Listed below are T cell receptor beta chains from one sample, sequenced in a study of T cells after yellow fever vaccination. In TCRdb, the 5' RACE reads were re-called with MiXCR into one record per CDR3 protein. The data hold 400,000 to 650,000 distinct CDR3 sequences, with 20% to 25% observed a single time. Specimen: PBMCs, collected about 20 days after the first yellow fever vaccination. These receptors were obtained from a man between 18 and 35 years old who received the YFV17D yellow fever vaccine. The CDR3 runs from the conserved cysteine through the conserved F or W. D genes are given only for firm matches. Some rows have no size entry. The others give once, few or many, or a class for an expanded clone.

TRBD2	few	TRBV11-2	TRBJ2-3	CASSGGLAVADTQYF	TGTGCCAGCAGCGGGGGACTAGCGGTCGCAGATACGCAGTATTTT
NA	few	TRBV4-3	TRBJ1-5	CASSQGRGDQPQHF	TGCGCCAGCAGCCAAGGCAGGGGAGATCAGCCCCAGCATTTT
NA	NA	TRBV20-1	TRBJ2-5	CSARGGRGRQETQYF	TGCAGTGCTAGGGGCGGGCGGGGCCGGCAAGAGACCCAGTACTTC
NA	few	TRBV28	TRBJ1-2	CASSLTTSYGYTF	TGTGCCAGCAGTTTAACTACTTCCTATGGCTACACCTTC
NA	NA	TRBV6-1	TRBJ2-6	CASSTRRSGANVLTF	TGTGCCAGTTCCACACGGAGATCTGGGGCCAACGTCCTGACTTTC
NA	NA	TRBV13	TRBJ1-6	CASSTRSAGSSPLHF	TGTGCCAGCAGCACACGGAGTGCAGGGAGTTCACCCCTCCACTTT
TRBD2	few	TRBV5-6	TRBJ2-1	CASSLVVGGVYNEQFF	TGTGCCAGCAGCTTGGTGGTGGGGGGGGTATACAATGAGCAGTTCTTC
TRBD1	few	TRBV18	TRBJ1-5	CASSPLSGTDNQPQHF	TGTGCCAGCTCACCACTGTCCGGGACAGACAATCAGCCCCAGCATTTT
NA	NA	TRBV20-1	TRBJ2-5	CSASAPGGETQYF	TGCAGTGCTAGTGCGCCGGGCGGAGAGACCCAGTACTTC
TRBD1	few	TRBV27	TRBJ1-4	CASGDRGGYEKLFF	TGTGCCAGCGGCGACAGGGGAGGGTACGAAAAACTGTTTTTT
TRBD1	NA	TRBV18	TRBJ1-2	CASSSPRHGQGRYGYTF	TGTGCCAGCTCATCACCCCGGCACGGACAGGGACGCTATGGCTACACCTTC
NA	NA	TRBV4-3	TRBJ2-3	CASSQAWRSTDTQYF	TGCGCCAGCAGCCAAGCGTGGCGCAGCACAGATACGCAGTATTTT
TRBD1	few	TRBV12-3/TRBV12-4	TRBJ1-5	CASSDTGEGQPQHF	TGTGCCAGCAGTGATACAGGGGAAGGTCAGCCCCAGCATTTT
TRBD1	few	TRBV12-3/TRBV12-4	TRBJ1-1	CASGTGVVTEAFF	TGTGCCAGCGGGACAGGGGTGGTCACTGAAGCTTTCTTT
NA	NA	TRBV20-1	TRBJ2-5	CSARVPVEETQYF	TGCAGTGCTAGAGTTCCGGTTGAGGAGACCCAGTACTTC
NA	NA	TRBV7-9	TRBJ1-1	CASSPQRVRNTEAFF	TGTGCCAGCAGCCCGCAGAGGGTTCGGAACACTGAAGCTTTCTTT